This T cell receptor beta chain was identified during a study of glioma-infiltrating T cells. This clonotype was observed a handful of times. Its antigen is unknown. Amplification of TCR alpha and beta CDR3 regions from RNA used iRepertoire nested multiplex PCR. Input was 100-400 ng of tissue mRNA or PBMC total RNA. TCRdb independently ran MiXCR on the multiplex PCR reads; one entry per CDR3 protein. Here the sample spans some 93,000 distinct CDR3 sequences, around 40% being singletons. CDR1 is SGHAT and CDR2 is FQNNGV in the germline V gene. The trim removed 4 bases at V and 3 bases at J, leaving 7 bases unmatched. The CDR3 runs to 15 residues. Study-wide results and limits: Non-neoplastic patients had below-expected tissue-blood divergence, while all gliomas exceeded expectation. Tissue and blood shared very few CDR3 sequences.

V is TRBV11-2 and J is TRBJ2-7, with 9 nucleotides matching TRBD2. Sample: glioma tissue, nonneoplastic brain tissue, or PBMCs (not recorded which). The sequence came from a human donor with low-grade glioma or glioblastoma, undergoing nonglioma brain surgery, or in good health (not recorded which). The CDR3 DNA follows: TGTGCCAGCAGCTCCCAGACGACTAGCGGCTACGAGCAGTACTTC. Its translation: CASSSQTTSGYEQYF.